These 27 T cell receptor beta chains were sequenced from one sample in a study of shared clonotypes between healthy human individuals. TCRdb's copy holds only in-frame clones and misses some; the assay was immunoSEQ multiplex PCR. Found here are 950,000 to 1,100,000 clones, around 76% of them singletons; the top ten hold approximately 1.3%. Material for sequencing was memory CD4+ T cells sorted from blood. Sample subset: CD45RA-negative fraction. These receptors came from a man younger than 35 in good health.

The genes are TRBV9 and TRBJ2-7; D call uncertain. The ends were cut back, 0 bases at V and 2 bases at J, with 6 bases in the middle. The CDR3 contains 13 residues. Per the germline V gene, CDR1 is SGDLS and CDR2 is YYNGEE. The CDR3 loop is CASSVVGTYEQYF. The CDR3 nucleotides are TGTGCCAGCAGCGTAGTAGGGACCTACGAGCAGTACTTC.

J is TRBJ1-4 and V is TRBV15, with a tentative D call TRBD1 (6 bases). Trimming cost V 0 bases and J 4 bases, with 15 bases left between them. The CDR3 runs 17 residues. From germline, CDR1 is LNHNV and CDR2 YYDKDF (reference sequence). The CDR3 region is CATSRDGQGQGNEKLFF. The CDR3 region has the DNA TGTGCCACCAGCAGAGATGGCCAGGGGCAGGGTAATGAAAAACTGTTTTTT.

Written as DNA, the CDR3 is TGTGCTAGTGGTTTGGAGGACAGGGAAAATTCCTACGAGCAGTACTTC. It codes for CASGLEDRENSYEQYF. The chain employs TRBV12-5 and TRBJ2-7, with TRBD1 identical over 8 bases. Germline trimming cut 1 base from V and 1 base from J; bases unmatched to any gene: 6. The CDR3 runs to 16 residues. The V gene's germline CDR1 is LGHNT and CDR2 FRNRAP.

This clone was seen many times. The gene calls are TRBV7-9 and TRBJ2-3; 11 nucleotides align to TRBD2. Germline V gene sequence: CDR1 SEHNR, CDR2 FQNEAQ (reference sequence). V lost 1 base to trimming and J lost 1 base; unmatched junction nucleotides: 7. The CDR3 runs 18 residues. The CDR3 coding sequence is TGTGCCAGCAGCTTAGATTCTATGGGACTAGCGGGCACAGATACGCAGTATTTT. Residues: CASSLDSMGLAGTDTQYF.

The chain is built from TRBV10-2 and TRBJ2-7; 10 positions agree with TRBD2. The CDR3 consists of 18 residues. Germline CDR1 and CDR2: WSHSY and SAAADI. The V gene end was trimmed by 11 bases and the J gene end by 5 bases; junction bases not matched to a gene: 24. The CDR3 here is CASYGGKGLAPRGNEQYF. In DNA form, the CDR3 reads TGCGCCTCCTATGGGGGGAAGGGACTAGCGCCCCGGGGGAACGAGCAGTACTTC.

This rearrangement joins TRBV7-8 to TRBJ1-1; unclear D gene. Trimming cost V 5 bases and J 7 bases, with 11 bases left between them. In germline, CDR1 is SGHVS, CDR2 FQNEAQ. This CDR3 is 12 amino acids long. CDR3 nucleotides: TGTGCCAGCAGCGTGTTTAGGAATGAAGCTTTCTTT. It translates to CASSVFRNEAFF.

The V gene is TRBV6-6, the J gene TRBJ2-5; D unresolved. Germline CDR1 and CDR2: MNHNY and SVGAGI (reference sequence). The CDR3 is 15 amino acids. The ends were cut back, 6 bases at V and 4 bases at J, with 18 bases in the middle. In DNA, the CDR3 is TGTGCCAGCAGCTCCATATGGGGTAGTGGAGAGACCCAGTACTTC. It specifies CASSSIWGSGETQYF.

The genes are TRBV6-5 and TRBJ2-1; D unclear. The CDR3 is made up of 14 amino acids. Trimming took 2 bases from V and 6 from J, leaving 11 bases between them. The V gene's germline CDR1 is MNHEY and CDR2 SVGAGI. CDR3 sequence reads: CASSYGLLSNEQFF. CDR3 coding DNA: TGTGCCAGCAGTTACGGGCTACTTAGCAATGAGCAGTTCTTC.

This chain's CDR3 is CASSLISDEQFF. CDR3 sequence (DNA): TGTGCCAGCAGCCTAATTTCAGATGAGCAGTTCTTC. The V and J genes are TRBV9 and TRBJ2-1; D unresolved. V was clipped by 4 bases and J by 8 bases, with 10 bases between them. This CDR3 is built from 12 residues. Germline CDR1 and CDR2: SGDLS and YYNGEE.

The CDR3 sequence: CASSSQGVGDTEAFF. The CDR3 DNA follows: TGCGCCAGCAGCTCACAGGGGGTGGGTGACACTGAAGCTTTCTTT. The chain has TRBV5-1 and TRBJ1-1; TRBD1 agrees at 8 bases. The CDR3 is 15 amino acids. Trimming at V came to 3 bases and at J to 3 bases, leaving 7 bases not matched to a gene. CDR1 is SGHRS and CDR2 is YFSETQ in the germline V gene.

In DNA form, the CDR3 reads TGTGCCAGCAGCGTTGACGCTTTCTTT. It codes for CASSVDAFF. The V call is TRBV9, the J call TRBJ1-1; D is unclear. V was clipped by 2 bases and J by 11 bases, with 4 bases between them. Germline-derived CDR1 and CDR2 are SGDLS and YYNGEE. This CDR3 comprises 9 residues.

V gene TRBV9 combines with J gene TRBJ2-3; 9 nucleotides line up with TRBD2. Germline loops: CDR1 SGDLS, CDR2 YYNGEE. This CDR3 is built from 17 residues. After removal of 6 bases from V and 0 bases from J, the junction contained 11 bases not matched to a gene. CDR3 sequence: CASTPGGRAGSTDTQYF. The CDR3 DNA sequence: TGTGCCAGCACTCCCGGCGGGAGGGCCGGGAGCACAGATACGCAGTATTTT.

The chain has TRBV5-1 and TRBJ1-5; 8 positions agree with TRBD1. The CDR3 consists of 14 residues. From germline, CDR1 is SGHRS and CDR2 YFSETQ. The V gene end was trimmed by 4 bases and the J gene end by 4 bases; junction bases not matched to a gene: 4. The CDR3 loop is CASSPQGANQPQHF. In nucleotides, the CDR3 is TGCGCCAGCAGCCCCCAGGGGGCGAATCAGCCCCAGCATTTT.

The chain couples TRBV15 to TRBJ2-6; D gene ambiguous. The germline V and J ends were trimmed by 1 base and 0 bases, with 16 bases remaining between them. Germline values: CDR1 LNHNV, CDR2 YYDKDF (reference sequence). The CDR3 is made up of 19 amino acids. CDR3 loop: CATSRVSGPRFSGANVLTF. In DNA, the CDR3 is TGTGCCACCAGCAGAGTTTCCGGACCTCGCTTCTCTGGGGCCAACGTCCTGACTTTC.

Remarks on this clone: Other DNA sequences of this sample code for an identical CDR3. This rearrangement joins TRBV7-3 to TRBJ2-3; 14 nucleotides match TRBD2. Germline V gene lookup returns CDR1 SGHTA and CDR2 FQGTGA. Unmatched junction bases numbered 3, after V lost 5 bases and J lost 2 bases. This CDR3 has 16 residues. In DNA, the CDR3 is TGTGCCAGCAGCCTGGGACTAGCGGGGGTCACAGATACGCAGTATTTT. Translation: CASSLGLAGVTDTQYF.

This sequence joins TRBV6-5 and TRBJ2-3; 14 bases align to TRBD2. Germline V gives CDR1 MNHEY, CDR2 SVGAGI. V was pared by 4 bases and J by 1 base, with 1 base of the junction left unmatched. The CDR3 sequence is 16 residues long. This chain's CDR3 is CASSLTSGGGTDTQYF. CDR3 nucleotides: TGTGCCAGCAGTTTGACTAGCGGGGGGGGCACAGATACGCAGTATTTT.

The chain links TRBV7-2 to TRBJ2-7, with TRBD2 identical over 14 bases. This CDR3 contains 19 residues. The germline V gene has CDR1 SGHTA and CDR2 FQGNSA. V lost 1 base and J lost 6; bases outside the gene matches: 14. The CDR3 DNA is TGTGCCAGCAGCTTAGAGGGGTGGGGACTAGCGGGAGAACGGGGCGAGCAGTACTTC. Residues: CASSLEGWGLAGERGEQYF.

The chain is built from TRBV5-1 and TRBJ2-1; no firm D call. The germline V gene encodes CDR1 SGHRS and CDR2 YFSETQ. Trimming removed 4 bases from V and 1 base from J, with 12 bases in between. The CDR3 totals 15 residues. The CDR3 is CASSPDAISYNEQFF. DNA for the CDR3: TGCGCCAGCAGCCCGGATGCGATTTCCTACAATGAGCAGTTCTTC.

This clone was seen a few times. The chain has TRBV14 and TRBJ1-1; unclear D gene. The germline CDR1 and CDR2 sequences are SGHDN and FVKESK. Trimming removed 0 bases from V and 8 bases from J, with 10 bases in between. This CDR3 region has 13 residues. The CDR3 nucleotides are TGTGCCAGCAGCCAAGAATTTGGGTTCGAAGCTTTCTTT. Translated, it gives CASSQEFGFEAFF.

The chain joins TRBV29-1 to TRBJ1-2; tentative D call: TRBD1 (6 bases). Germline V gives CDR1 SQVTM, CDR2 ANQGSEA. Trimming removed 6 bases at V and 8 bases at J, with 22 bases between. CDR3 size: 14 residues. The CDR3: CSVLKVGGLEGYTF. The CDR3 coding sequence is TGCAGCGTCCTTAAAGTAGGGGGGCTGGAAGGCTACACCTTC.

CDR3 in DNA: TGTGCCAGCGGGGCCTTCGGCACAGATACGCAGTATTTT. This gives the protein CASGAFGTDTQYF. The chain joins TRBV6-6 to TRBJ2-3, with a tentative D call TRBD1 (5 bases). In germline, CDR1 is MNHNY, CDR2 SVGAGI (reference sequence). The CDR3 is 13 amino acids. V lost 8 bases and J 1 base, leaving 10 bases between the germline ends.

The chain recombines TRBV2 with TRBJ1-2, with 8 bases that match TRBD1. The CDR3 contains 15 residues. Looked up from germline, CDR1 is SNHLY and CDR2 is FYNNEI. V shed 4 bases, J shed 3 bases, and the junction held 7 bases outside the gene matches. The CDR3 DNA is TGTGCCAGCAGTGCCCCGACAGGGGACGACTATGGCTACACCTTC. Its translation is CASSAPTGDDYGYTF.

The gene calls are TRBV21-1 and TRBJ1-1. TRBV21-1 is flagged as a pseudogene. CDR3 size: 14 residues. As DNA, the CDR3 is TGTGCCAGCAGCGCATCCCGACCGAACACTGAAGCTTTCTTT. Its protein is CASSASRPNTEAFF.

This chain links TRBV29-1 with TRBJ2-1; TRBD1 aligns across 9 bases. Germline loops: CDR1 SQVTM, CDR2 ANQGSEA. Trimming took 6 bases from V and 6 from J; bases not matched to a gene: 9. This CDR3 is 14 amino acids long. CDR3 sequence (DNA): TGCAGCGTAGCCCGGGACAGGGCGACCAATGAGCAGTTCTTC. Translating it yields CSVARDRATNEQFF.

The genes are TRBV18 and TRBJ1-3, with a weak D call TRBD1 (5 bases). V gave up 3 bases and J gave up 0 bases, with 30 bases separating them. Germline V lookup: CDR1 KGHSH, CDR2 LQKENI. CDR3 length: 22 residues. The CDR3 loop is CASSPTLGQGISLRISGNTIYF. CDR3 coding DNA: TGTGCCAGCTCACCTACCCTGGGGCAGGGAATATCCTTGCGCATCTCTGGAAACACCATATATTTT.

The rearrangement joins TRBV4-3 to TRBJ1-4; D is unresolved. V lost 0 bases and J lost 2, with 4 bases in between. The length of the CDR3 is 14 residues. CDR1 LGHNA and CDR2 YSLEER come from the germline V gene. CDR3 region: CASSQDPTNEKLFF. The CDR3 DNA reads TGCGCCAGCAGCCAAGATCCTACTAATGAAAAACTGTTTTTT.

The rearrangement joins TRBV5-1 to TRBJ2-7, with 9 positions matching TRBD2. CDR3 length: 16 amino acids. In germline, CDR1 is SGHRS, CDR2 YFSETQ. Trimming at V came to 0 bases and at J to 3 bases, leaving 7 bases not matched to a gene. CDR3 in amino acids: CASSLGAGGPYYEQYF. For the CDR3, the DNA is TGCGCCAGCAGCTTGGGAGCGGGGGGTCCTTACTACGAGCAGTACTTC.